Each of the 30 T cell receptor beta chains below was sequenced from the same sample in a study of shared clonotypes between healthy human individuals. Generated by immunoSEQ multiplex PCR, the TCRdb table keeps only in-frame clones and is missing some. This sample has more than 2 million clones, with roughly 94% found just once. The sequenced sample was naive CD4+ T cells sorted from blood. Subset given: CD45RA+ positively selected. These receptors were taken from a man between 18 and 35 years old in good health.

The rearrangement joins TRBV7-9 to TRBJ2-5; no clear D gene. Germline CDR1 SEHNR, CDR2 FQNEAQ (reference sequence). V lost 3 bases, J lost 4 bases, and 9 bases lay in between. The CDR3 is 13 residues long. DNA of the CDR3: TGTGCCAGCAGCTTTTATGGTTCAGAGACCCAGTACTTC. As protein: CASSFYGSETQYF.

Only a few counts were recorded for this clone. The J gene is TRBJ1-6, the V gene TRBV6-5, with unresolved D. Germline V gene sequence: CDR1 MNHEY, CDR2 SVGAGI. Between the trimmed V and J ends, which lost 6 bases and 0 bases, there was a span of 3 bases. The CDR3 length is 13 residues. The CDR3 loop is CASRSSYNSPLHF. The CDR3 DNA follows: TGTGCCAGCAGGAGCTCCTATAATTCACCCCTCCACTTT.

Note on this clone: One end of the junction varies from germline; a read error may be responsible. V and J are TRBV5-4 and TRBJ2-1; D remains ambiguous. The length of the CDR3 is 14 residues. Germline V CDR1 and CDR2: SGHNT, YYREEE (reference sequence). Here the CDR3 DNA reads TGTGCCAGCAGACAAGATCTATCCTCCAATGAGCAGTTCTTC. Amino acids: CASRQDLSSNEQFF.

The chain joins TRBV18 to TRBJ2-3; TRBD1 agrees at 8 bases. The CDR3 sequence is 15 residues long. Germline loops: CDR1 KGHSH, CDR2 LQKENI. V dropped 3 bases and J dropped 6; count of bases not matched to a gene: 8. In nucleotides, the CDR3 is TGTGCCAGCTCACCCCGGACAGGGCAGGTGGATACGCAGTATTTT. Protein: CASSPRTGQVDTQYF.

This chain connects TRBV19 to TRBJ1-4; TRBD1 might be the D (5 bases). The CDR3 length is 14 residues. V gave up 4 bases and J gave up 7 bases, with 13 bases separating them. Per the germline V gene, CDR1 is LNHDA and CDR2 is SQIVND (reference sequence). CDR3 residues: CASSKTWGTEKLFF. The DNA of the CDR3 is TGTGCCAGTAGTAAGACTTGGGGGACTGAAAAACTGTTTTTT. Combining the CDR3 with reference TRBV19 and TRBJ1-4 gives the whole variable domain DGGITQSPKYLFRKEGQNVTLSCEQNLNHDAMYWYRQDPGQGLRLIYYSQIVNDFQKGDIAEGYSVSREKKESFPLTVTSAQKNPTAFYLCASSKTWGTEKLFFGSGTQLSVL.

The chain carries TRBV5-1 and TRBJ1-6; 10 bases match TRBD1. V trimming: 2 bases; J trimming: 10 bases; junction bases outside the gene matches: 6. The CDR3 runs to 15 residues. Germline V gene sequence: CDR1 SGHRS, CDR2 YFSETQ. The CDR3 nucleotides read TGCGCCAGCAGCTTTGGACAGGGGGAGGGGTCACCCCTCCACTTT. Amino acids: CASSFGQGEGSPLHF.

The gene calls are TRBV30 and TRBJ1-4; TRBD1 is a possible D gene (6 bases). CDR1 is GTSNPN, CDR2 SVGIG, per germline (reference sequence). This CDR3 is 13 amino acids long. Trimming left V 2 bases short and J 8 bases short, with 12 bases between. The CDR3 DNA reads TGTGCCTGGAGTTACGGGGGCGAAGAAAAACTGTTTTTT. The encoded protein is CAWSYGGEEKLFF. The complete variable domain, with remaining parts taken from reference TRBV30 and TRBJ1-4, reads SQTIHQWPATLVQPVGSPLSLECTVEGTSNPNLYWYRQAAGRGLQLLFYSVGIGQISSEVPQNLSASRPQDRQFILSSKKLLLSDSGFYLCAWSYGGEEKLFFGSGTQLSVL.

This chain joins TRBV2 and TRBJ2-1, with D hard to call. The V gene lost 2 bases and the J gene lost 7 bases, with 12 bases spanning the gap. Germline lookup yields CDR1 SNHLY and CDR2 FYNNEI. The CDR3 length is 14 residues. Written as DNA, the CDR3 is TGTGCCAGCAGTGAATGGGGTGACCTGAATGAGCAGTTCTTC. It specifies CASSEWGDLNEQFF.

On this clone itself: The same CDR3 is also encoded by other DNA sequences in this sample. CDR3: CASSPGLAGTGELFF. CDR3 coding DNA: TGTGCCAGCTCACCTGGACTAGCGGGCACCGGGGAGCTGTTTTTT. V is TRBV18 and J is TRBJ2-2; TRBD2 agrees at 11 bases. This CDR3 is 15 amino acids long. CDR1 and CDR2 from the germline V gene are KGHSH and LQKENI. The J segment lost 4 bases and the V segment lost 3 bases, leaving 1 base of the junction unmatched.

The chain joins TRBV25-1 to TRBJ2-7; D is possibly TRBD1 (6 bases). Germline V CDR1 and CDR2: MGHDK, SYGVNS. V shed 4 bases and J shed 5 bases, with 18 bases lying between them. This CDR3 comprises 15 residues. DNA of the CDR3: TGTGCCAGCAGTGCTCCGGCCGGGACAAAGGACGAGCAGTACTTC. This gives the protein CASSAPAGTKDEQYF.

This rearrangement joins TRBV7-6 to TRBJ1-2, with a possible D match to TRBD1 (6 bases). The CDR3 contains 16 residues. Germline CDR1 reads SGHVS; CDR2 reads FNYEAQ. The V and J ends lost 1 base and 4 bases respectively, with 16 bases between them. The CDR3, as DNA: TGTGCCAGCAGCTTAGGGCCGGCAGGGGTAATCTATGGCTACACCTTC. Translating it yields CASSLGPAGVIYGYTF.

The chain links TRBV9 to TRBJ2-5; perhaps D is TRBD1 or TRBD2 (5 bases each). V was pared by 1 base and J by 0 bases, with 13 bases between. The CDR3 loop spans 16 amino acids. The germline V gene encodes CDR1 SGDLS and CDR2 YYNGEE. The CDR3 reads CASSVSGSGHQETQYF. CDR3 nucleotide sequence: TGTGCCAGCAGCGTATCCGGGTCGGGACACCAAGAGACCCAGTACTTC. Together with reference TRBV9 and TRBJ2-5, the CDR3 gives the full variable domain: DSGVTQTPKHLITATGQRVTLRCSPRSGDLSVYWYQQSLDQGLQFLIQYYNGEERAKGNILERFSAQQFPDLHSELNLSSLELGDSALYFCASSVSGSGHQETQYFGPGTRLLVL.

This clone was counted a single time. The V call is TRBV5-6, the J call TRBJ1-1; 12 bases are shared with TRBD1. Trimming took 2 bases from V and 10 from J; bases not matched to a gene: 3. Germline V gene data show CDR1 as SGHDT and CDR2 as YYEEEE. The CDR3 is made up of 13 amino acids. The CDR3 DNA follows: TGTGCCAGCAGCTTAGGGGACAGGGGGCGAGCTTTCTTT. Residues: CASSLGDRGRAFF.

The chain uses TRBV7-2 and TRBJ1-1; TRBD1 agrees at 7 bases. Germline CDR1 reads SGHTA; CDR2 reads FQGNSA. This CDR3 is built from 16 residues. Unmatched junction bases numbered 8, after V lost 3 bases and J lost 1 base. The CDR3 DNA is TGTGCCAGCAGCTTGTGGACAGGCGCTACGAACACTGAAGCTTTCTTT. It is translated as CASSLWTGATNTEAFF.

V gene TRBV5-4 combines with J gene TRBJ2-1, with TRBD2 matching 15 bases. This CDR3 is built from 16 residues. Germline V CDR1 and CDR2: SGHNT, YYREEE (reference sequence). V was clipped by 3 bases and J by 9 bases; unmatched bases: 7. Written as DNA, the CDR3 is TGTGCCAGCAGCTCTACGACGGGACTAGCGGGGGGTGAGCAGTTCTTC. Its protein product is CASSSTTGLAGGEQFF.

The chain employs TRBV5-1 and TRBJ2-2, with D possibly being TRBD2 (5 bases). CDR1 and CDR2 from the germline V gene are SGHRS and YFSETQ. The germline V and J ends were trimmed by 3 bases and 7 bases, with 13 bases remaining between them. The CDR3 extends over 14 amino acids. The CDR3: CASSSILEVGELFF. The CDR3 DNA reads TGCGCCAGCAGCTCAATACTAGAGGTCGGGGAGCTGTTTTTT.

The rearrangement joins TRBV7-9 to TRBJ2-1; no definite D call. Germline CDR1 SEHNR, CDR2 FQNEAQ (reference sequence). This CDR3 region has 15 residues. The ends were cut back, 5 bases at V and 4 bases at J, with 15 bases in the middle. CDR3 bases: TGTGCCAGCAGCCACATGGACGGCAATTACAATGAGCAGTTCTTC. Its protein is CASSHMDGNYNEQFF.

The J gene is TRBJ2-1, the V gene TRBV7-2, with TRBD1 matching over 11 bases. Germline V gene sequence: CDR1 SGHTA, CDR2 FQGNSA. V shed 1 base, J shed 6 bases, and the junction held 5 bases outside the gene matches. The CDR3 has 16 amino acids. The CDR3 nucleotides read TGTGCCAGCAGCTTAGGCGGGACAGGGGGGCGCAATGAGCAGTTCTTC. It translates to CASSLGGTGGRNEQFF.

The V and J genes are TRBV2 and TRBJ1-4, with D perhaps TRBD1 (5 bases). The germline gives CDR1 SNHLY, CDR2 FYNNEI. Between the trimmed V and J ends, which lost 8 bases and 8 bases, there was a span of 15 bases. This CDR3 is built from 13 residues. The CDR3 is CASHKGLGEKLFF. The CDR3 DNA sequence: TGTGCCAGCCATAAGGGACTAGGAGAAAAACTGTTTTTT.

V usage is TRBV28 and J usage is TRBJ1-5; D is perhaps TRBD1 (5 bases). The CDR3 length is 17 residues. CDR1 is MDHEN, CDR2 SYDVKM, per germline. Trimming removed 4 bases at V and 2 bases at J, with 18 bases between. CDR3 in DNA: TGTGCCAGCAGTTCGAGGGGAACGTTAGTGGGCAATCAGCCCCAGCATTTT. Amino acids: CASSSRGTLVGNQPQHF.

The genes are TRBV11-2 and TRBJ2-5; the D is unclear. V lost 5 bases and J lost 2, with 15 bases in between. The CDR3 has 15 amino acids. CDR1 and CDR2 (germline): SGHAT, FQNNGV. The CDR3 DNA reads TGTGCCAGCAGCGGTGACGGGCGTCCACAAGAGACCCAGTACTTC. Translation gives CASSGDGRPQETQYF. Looking up the rest from reference TRBV11-2 and TRBJ2-5 gives the full variable domain: EAGVAQSPRYKIIEKRQSVAFWCNPISGHATLYWYQQILGQGPKLLIQFQNNGVVDDSQLPKDRFSAERLKGVDSTLKIQPAKLEDSAVYLCASSGDGRPQETQYFGPGTRLLVL.

The chain has TRBV9 and TRBJ2-7, with TRBD1 matching over 8 bases. The length of the CDR3 is 17 residues. J lost 2 bases, V lost 2 bases, and 12 bases had no gene match. Germline V gives CDR1 SGDLS, CDR2 YYNGEE. The CDR3 loop is CASSVYGSGTGTYEQYF. CDR3 DNA: TGTGCCAGCAGCGTTTATGGGTCCGGGACAGGAACCTACGAGCAGTACTTC.

Concerning this clone itself: Other DNA sequences in this sample translate to the same CDR3. The chain has TRBV6-5 and TRBJ1-2; 8 bases line up with TRBD1. Germline V CDR1 and CDR2: MNHEY, SVGAGI. V lost 2 bases and J lost 5; bases outside the gene matches: 4. The CDR3 loop spans 14 amino acids. CDR3 in amino acids: CASSYGRGPYGYTF. CDR3 DNA: TGTGCCAGCAGTTACGGCAGGGGGCCGTATGGCTACACCTTC.

The chain links TRBV9 to TRBJ2-3; TRBD1 matches at 8 bases. In germline, CDR1 is SGDLS, CDR2 YYNGEE. The CDR3 spans 15 residues. Germline trimming cut 4 bases from V and 4 bases from J; bases unmatched to any gene: 8. The CDR3 loop is CASSTPGTGADTQYF. Here the CDR3 DNA reads TGTGCCAGCAGCACCCCCGGGACAGGCGCAGATACGCAGTATTTT.

The chain uses TRBV5-6 and TRBJ1-1, with no clear D. This CDR3 comprises 16 residues. The germline gives CDR1 SGHDT, CDR2 YYEEEE. Deletions cut 1 base from V and 1 base from J, with 14 bases between. The DNA for the CDR3 is TGTGCCAGCAGCTTGTACGCGGCCCCCCCGAACACTGAAGCTTTCTTT. Amino acid sequence: CASSLYAAPPNTEAFF.

The V and J genes are TRBV30 and TRBJ2-7; TRBD2 agrees at 8 bases. Trimming cost V 8 bases and J 2 bases; bases outside gene matches: 5. The CDR3 is 12 residues long. Looked up from germline, CDR1 is GTSNPN and CDR2 is SVGIG (reference sequence). CDR3 protein: CARGGNAYEQYF. The CDR3 DNA follows: TGTGCCCGCGGGGGGAACGCCTACGAGCAGTACTTC.

The chain combines TRBV2 with TRBJ1-2; 10 nucleotides align to TRBD1. J gave up 5 bases and V 6 bases, and 6 bases lay outside the gene matches. The V gene's germline CDR1 is SNHLY and CDR2 FYNNEI. This CDR3 is 14 amino acids long. The CDR3 DNA sequence: TGTGCCAGCAGCGAGACAGGGGGCGGGTATGGCTACACCTTC. Protein: CASSETGGGYGYTF. The whole variable domain, remainder taken from reference TRBV2 and TRBJ1-2, is EPEVTQTPSHQVTQMGQEVILRCVPISNHLYFYWYRQILGQKVEFLVSFYNNEISEKSEIFDDQFSVERPDGSNFTLKIRSTKLEDSAMYFCASSETGGGYGYTFGSGTRLTVV.

This chain joins TRBV7-3 and TRBJ2-1; 7 bases line up with TRBD1. V trimming: 4 bases; J trimming: 6 bases; junction bases outside the gene matches: 9. The CDR3 length is 15 residues. Germline-derived CDR1 and CDR2 are SGHTA and FQGTGA. DNA for the CDR3: TGTGCCAGCAGCTCCGACAGGGTAGGTGTCAATGAGCAGTTCTTC. It specifies CASSSDRVGVNEQFF.

The rearrangement uses TRBV7-9 and TRBJ1-1; no definite D call. Looked up from germline, CDR1 is SEHNR and CDR2 is FQNEAQ (reference sequence). The CDR3 is 15 residues long. The V gene lost 5 bases and the J gene lost 5 bases, with 18 bases spanning the gap. The CDR3 loop is CASSKQNSLGTEAFF. In DNA form, the CDR3 reads TGTGCCAGCAGCAAACAAAACAGCCTGGGAACTGAAGCTTTCTTT.

This sequence joins TRBV5-1 and TRBJ2-3; 9 bases align to TRBD1. The V segment lost 2 bases and the J segment 2 bases; nucleotides outside the gene matches: 6. Per germline, CDR1 SGHRS and CDR2 YFSETQ. The length of the CDR3 is 16 residues. The CDR3: CASSFGQGIPTDTQYF. The CDR3 DNA reads as TGCGCCAGCAGCTTCGGACAGGGGATCCCCACAGATACGCAGTATTTT.